The present T cell receptor beta chain was sequenced within a study of blood T cell repertoires in COVID-19. Across the whole study: T cells, B-cell-depleted T cells, or PBMCs provided the cDNA or gDNA that served as material.

The CDR3 consists of 15 residues. Deletions cut 7 bases from V and 9 bases from J, with 22 bases between. The germline V gene has CDR1 MNHNY and CDR2 SVGAGI (reference sequence). As handled by the study authors: Amplifying reference gene primers gave estimates of nucleated cell counts. Only in-frame clones appear in the TCRdb table, and some are missing; sequencing was by immunoSEQ multiplex PCR. V, J and clone size are taken as reported in that table, and D and trimming were inferred from the DNA itself. The data show some 530,000 clones, roughly 88% seen once. This sequence joins TRBV6-6 and TRBJ2-4, with D tentatively TRBD2 (6 bases). Sequencing used peripheral blood. This sequence originates from a human donor in a cohort sampled during active COVID-19. CDR3 loop: CASTADGGGTLIQYF. The CDR3 DNA follows: TGTGCCAGCACTGCAGACGGGGGTGGGACGCTCATTCAGTACTTC.